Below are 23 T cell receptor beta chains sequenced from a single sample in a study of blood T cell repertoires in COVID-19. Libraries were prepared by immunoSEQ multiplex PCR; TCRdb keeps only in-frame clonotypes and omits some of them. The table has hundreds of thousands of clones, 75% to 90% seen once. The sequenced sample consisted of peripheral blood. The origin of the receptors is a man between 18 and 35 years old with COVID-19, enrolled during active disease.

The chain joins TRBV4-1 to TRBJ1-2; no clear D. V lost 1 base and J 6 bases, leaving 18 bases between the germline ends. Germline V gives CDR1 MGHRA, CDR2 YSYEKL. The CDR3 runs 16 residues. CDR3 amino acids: CASSQVGSVRVHGYTF. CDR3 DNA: TGCGCCAGCAGCCAAGTCGGATCAGTGCGGGTCCATGGCTACACCTTC.

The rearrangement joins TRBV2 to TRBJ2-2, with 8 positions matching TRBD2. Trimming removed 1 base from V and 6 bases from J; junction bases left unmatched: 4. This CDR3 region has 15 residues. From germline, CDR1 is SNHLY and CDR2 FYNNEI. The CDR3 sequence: CASSEDGLASGELFF. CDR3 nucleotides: TGTGCCAGCAGTGAAGATGGACTAGCTTCCGGGGAGCTGTTTTTT.

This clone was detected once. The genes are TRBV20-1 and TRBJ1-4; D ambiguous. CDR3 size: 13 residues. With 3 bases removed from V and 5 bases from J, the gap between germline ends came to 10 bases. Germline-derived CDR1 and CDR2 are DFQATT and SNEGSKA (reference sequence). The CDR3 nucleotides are TGCAGTGCTAGTTTGTTGGCCAATGAAAAACTGTTTTTT. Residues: CSASLLANEKLFF.

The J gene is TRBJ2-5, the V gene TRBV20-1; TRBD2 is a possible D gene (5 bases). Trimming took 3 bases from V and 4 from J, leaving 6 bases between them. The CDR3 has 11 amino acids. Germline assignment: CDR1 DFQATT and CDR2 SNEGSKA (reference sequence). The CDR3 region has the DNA TGCAGTGCTAGGGAGGTAGAGACCCAGTACTTC. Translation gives CSAREVETQYF.

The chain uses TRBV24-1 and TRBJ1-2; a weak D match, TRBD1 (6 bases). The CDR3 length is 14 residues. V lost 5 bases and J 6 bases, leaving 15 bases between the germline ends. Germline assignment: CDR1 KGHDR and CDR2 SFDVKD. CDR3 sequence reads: CATSGTAPEHGYTF. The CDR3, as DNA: TGTGCCACCAGTGGGACAGCCCCGGAGCATGGCTACACCTTC.

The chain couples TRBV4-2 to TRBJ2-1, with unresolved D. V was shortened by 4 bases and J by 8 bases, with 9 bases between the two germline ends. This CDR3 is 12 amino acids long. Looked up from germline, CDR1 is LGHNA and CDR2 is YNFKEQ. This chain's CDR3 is CASSLNRDEQFF. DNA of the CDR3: TGTGCCAGCAGCCTCAATCGGGATGAGCAGTTCTTC.

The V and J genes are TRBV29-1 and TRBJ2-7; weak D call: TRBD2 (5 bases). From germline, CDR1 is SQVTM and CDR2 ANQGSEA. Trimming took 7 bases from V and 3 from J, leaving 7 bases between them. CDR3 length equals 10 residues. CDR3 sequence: CSAGSYEQYF. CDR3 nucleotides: TGCAGCGCGGGGAGCTACGAGCAGTACTTC.

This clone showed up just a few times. The CDR3 nucleotides are TGTGCCAGCAGTTTATTTGCGGAGGCCTACGAGCAGTACTTC. Translating gives CASSLFAEAYEQYF. This chain uses TRBV27 with TRBJ2-7; TRBD2 might be the D (5 bases). The germline gives CDR1 MNHEY, CDR2 SMNVEV (reference sequence). This CDR3 comprises 14 residues. The V and J ends lost 1 base and 2 bases respectively, with 9 bases between them.

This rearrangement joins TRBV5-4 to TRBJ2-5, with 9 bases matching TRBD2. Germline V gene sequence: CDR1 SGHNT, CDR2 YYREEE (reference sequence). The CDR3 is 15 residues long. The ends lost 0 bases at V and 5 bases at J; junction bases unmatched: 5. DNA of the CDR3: TGTGCCAGCAGCTTGGGGGCGGGAGGGGATGAGACCCAGTACTTC. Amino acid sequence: CASSLGAGGDETQYF.

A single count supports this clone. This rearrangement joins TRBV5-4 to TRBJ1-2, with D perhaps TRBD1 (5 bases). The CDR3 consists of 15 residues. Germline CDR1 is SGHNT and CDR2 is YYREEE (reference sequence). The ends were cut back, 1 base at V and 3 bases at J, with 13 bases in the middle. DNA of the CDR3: TGTGCCAGCAGCTTGTTTCCCCAGGGCCACTATGGCTACACCTTC. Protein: CASSLFPQGHYGYTF. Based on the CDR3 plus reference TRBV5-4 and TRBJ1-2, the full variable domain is ETGVTQSPTHLIKTRGQQVTLRCSSQSGHNTVSWYQQALGQGPQFIFQYYREEENGRGNFPPRFSGLQFPNYSSELNVNALELDDSALYLCASSLFPQGHYGYTFGSGTRLTVV.

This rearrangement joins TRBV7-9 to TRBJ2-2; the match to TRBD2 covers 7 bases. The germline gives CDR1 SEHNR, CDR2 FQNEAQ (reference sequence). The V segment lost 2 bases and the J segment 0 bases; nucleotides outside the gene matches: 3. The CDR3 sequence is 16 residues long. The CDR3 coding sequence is TGTGCCAGCAGCTTACCGAGCGGGGCGAACACCGGGGAGCTGTTTTTT. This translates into CASSLPSGANTGELFF.

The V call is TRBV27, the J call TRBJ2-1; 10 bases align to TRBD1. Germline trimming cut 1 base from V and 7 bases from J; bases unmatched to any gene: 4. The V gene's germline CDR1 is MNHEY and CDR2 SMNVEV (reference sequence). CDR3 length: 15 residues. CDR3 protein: CASSLFGTGVNEQFF. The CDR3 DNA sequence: TGTGCCAGCAGTTTATTCGGGACAGGGGTGAATGAGCAGTTCTTC.

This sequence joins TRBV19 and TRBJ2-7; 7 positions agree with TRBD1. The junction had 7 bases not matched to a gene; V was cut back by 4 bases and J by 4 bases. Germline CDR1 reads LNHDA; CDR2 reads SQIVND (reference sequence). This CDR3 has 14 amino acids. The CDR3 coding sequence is TGTGCCAGTAGTACTTCGACAGGGTCGTACGAGCAGTACTTC. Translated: CASSTSTGSYEQYF.

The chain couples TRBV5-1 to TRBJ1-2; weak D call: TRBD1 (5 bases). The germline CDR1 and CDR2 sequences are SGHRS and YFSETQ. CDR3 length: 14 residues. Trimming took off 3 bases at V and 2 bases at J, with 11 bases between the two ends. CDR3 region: CASSYLGGNYGYTF. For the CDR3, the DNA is TGCGCCAGCAGCTACCTTGGGGGGAACTATGGCTACACCTTC.

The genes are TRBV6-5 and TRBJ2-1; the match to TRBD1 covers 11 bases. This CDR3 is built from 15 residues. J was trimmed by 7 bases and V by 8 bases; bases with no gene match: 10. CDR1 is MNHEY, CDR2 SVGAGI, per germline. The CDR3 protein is CASLKPGTGGNEQFF. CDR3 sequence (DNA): TGTGCCAGCCTCAAACCCGGGACAGGGGGGAATGAGCAGTTCTTC.

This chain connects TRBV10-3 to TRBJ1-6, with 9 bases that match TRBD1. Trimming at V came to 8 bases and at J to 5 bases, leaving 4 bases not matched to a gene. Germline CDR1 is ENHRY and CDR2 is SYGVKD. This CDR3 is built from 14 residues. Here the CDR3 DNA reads TGTGCCATCCGGACAGGGGATGATAATTCACCCCTCCACTTT. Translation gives CAIRTGDDNSPLHF.

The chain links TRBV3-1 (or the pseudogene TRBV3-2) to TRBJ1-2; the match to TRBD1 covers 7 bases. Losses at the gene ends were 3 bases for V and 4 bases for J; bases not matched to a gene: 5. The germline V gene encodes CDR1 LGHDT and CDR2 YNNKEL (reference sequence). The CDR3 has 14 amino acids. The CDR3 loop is CASSQPRGSYGYTF. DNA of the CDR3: TGTGCCAGCAGCCAGCCCAGGGGGAGCTATGGCTACACCTTC.

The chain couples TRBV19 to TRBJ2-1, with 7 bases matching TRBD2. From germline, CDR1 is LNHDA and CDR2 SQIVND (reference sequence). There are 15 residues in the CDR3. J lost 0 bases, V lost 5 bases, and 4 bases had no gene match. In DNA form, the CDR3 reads TGTGCCAGTAGTTTCCGGGACTACTCCTACAATGAGCAGTTCTTC. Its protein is CASSFRDYSYNEQFF.

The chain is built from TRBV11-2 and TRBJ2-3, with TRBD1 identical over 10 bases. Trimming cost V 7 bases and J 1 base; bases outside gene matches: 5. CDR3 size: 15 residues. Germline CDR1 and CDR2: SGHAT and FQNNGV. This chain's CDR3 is CASTRDRGRTDTQYF. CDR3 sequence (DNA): TGTGCCAGCACCCGGGACAGGGGTCGCACAGATACGCAGTATTTT.

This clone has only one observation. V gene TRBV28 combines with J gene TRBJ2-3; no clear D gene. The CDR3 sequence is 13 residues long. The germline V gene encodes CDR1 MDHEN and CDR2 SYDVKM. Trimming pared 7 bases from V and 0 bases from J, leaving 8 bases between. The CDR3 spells CASNGGSTDTQYF. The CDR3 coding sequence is TGTGCCAGCAATGGCGGTAGCACAGATACGCAGTATTTT.

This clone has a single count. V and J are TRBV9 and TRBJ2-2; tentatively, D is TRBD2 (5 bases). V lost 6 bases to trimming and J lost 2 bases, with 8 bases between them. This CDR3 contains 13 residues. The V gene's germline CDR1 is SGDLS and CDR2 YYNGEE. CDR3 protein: CASNGLNTGELFF. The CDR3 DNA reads TGTGCCAGCAACGGACTTAACACCGGGGAGCTGTTTTTT.

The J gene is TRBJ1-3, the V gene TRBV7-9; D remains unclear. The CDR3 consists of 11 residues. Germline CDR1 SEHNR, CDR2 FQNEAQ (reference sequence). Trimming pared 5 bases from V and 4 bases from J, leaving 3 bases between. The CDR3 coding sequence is TGTGCCAGCAGCACAGGAAACACCATATATTTT. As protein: CASSTGNTIYF.

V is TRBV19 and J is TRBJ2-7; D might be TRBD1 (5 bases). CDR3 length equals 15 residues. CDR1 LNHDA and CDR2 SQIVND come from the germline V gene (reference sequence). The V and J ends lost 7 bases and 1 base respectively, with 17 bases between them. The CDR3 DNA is TGTGCCAGTAAAAGAGACAGTCTCGGATCCTACGAGCAGTACTTC. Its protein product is CASKRDSLGSYEQYF.